This T cell receptor (beta chain) emerged from a study of molecular identifiers for immune sequencing clone quantification. Study background: Replicate RNA from about 19,000 or 110,000 naive CD8 T cells formed five aliquots; four were sequenced. Overall study results and limits: Beyond 20 RNA copies, clones held over 99% of effector molecules, compared with under 1% in naive cells.

TCRdb called the PCR reads again in MiXCR, with one record for every CDR3 protein. The profile shows about 640,000 distinct CDR3 sequences, less than 20% of them singletons. There are many counts of this clonotype. Its antigen remains unknown. This clonotype was obtained from a human donor in good health. Some libraries in this study had Jurkat cell RNA spiked in. Sample: naive CD8+ T cells from blood, with Jurkat cell RNA spiked in. The subset: FACS-sorted CD8+CD4-CCR7+CD45RA+ naive T cells.

CDR3 sequence (DNA): TGTGCCAGCAGCTTAGGATCCACCCAGGGAGCGGGGGACCACAATGAGCAGTTCTTC. Translated: CASSLGSTQGAGDHNEQFF. This rearrangement joins TRBV11-2 to TRBJ2-1, with TRBD2 identical over 8 bases. Germline CDR1 and CDR2: SGHAT and FQNNGV. Trimming at V came to 1 base and at J to 5 bases, leaving 16 bases not matched to a gene. CDR3 length: 19 amino acids.